This entry lists 14 T cell receptor beta chains sequenced from one sample in a study of graft-versus-host responses after intestinal transplantation. Sequencing was performed with immunoSEQ multiplex PCR; in TCRdb, only in-frame clones are kept and a portion is missing. The sample has over 45,000 clones; about 90% are singletons. The sample was PBMCs, taken 26 days after transplant. These receptors all come from a human patient who received an intestinal transplant, so some T cells may come from the graft donor.

V and J are TRBV7-6 and TRBJ1-1, with D unresolved. Trimming left V 5 bases short and J 10 bases short, with 23 bases between. The CDR3 is 15 amino acids. In germline, CDR1 is SGHVS, CDR2 FNYEAQ. CDR3 amino acids: CASSPSGGQVYGAFF. The CDR3 coding sequence is TGTGCCAGCAGCCCGTCGGGAGGCCAAGTCTACGGAGCTTTCTTT.

This chain links TRBV19 with TRBJ1-5; D unclear. V was pared by 6 bases and J by 4 bases, with 16 bases between. Germline loops: CDR1 LNHDA, CDR2 SQIVND (reference sequence). The CDR3 is 15 amino acids. This CDR3 is CASSLSLGPNQPQHF. The CDR3 DNA reads TGTGCCAGTAGCCTTTCCCTGGGCCCGAATCAGCCCCAGCATTTT.

This chain connects TRBV30 to TRBJ2-2; a possible D gene is TRBD1 (5 bases). The ends were cut back, 4 bases at V and 3 bases at J, with 12 bases in the middle. The CDR3 sequence is 14 residues long. Germline CDR1 is GTSNPN and CDR2 is SVGIG (reference sequence). CDR3 DNA sequence: TGTGCCTGGACCAGTAGGACATACACCGGGGAGCTGTTTTTT. Translation: CAWTSRTYTGELFF.

The chain links TRBV27 to TRBJ2-1; perhaps TRBD2 as D (5 bases). Per the germline V gene, CDR1 is MNHEY and CDR2 is SMNVEV (reference sequence). Trimming removed 9 bases from V and 0 bases from J, with 12 bases in between. The CDR3 covers 14 residues. CDR3 coding DNA: TGTGCCAGTCAGACCGGGGACTCCTACAATGAGCAGTTCTTC. Residues: CASQTGDSYNEQFF.

This clone came up a few times. The rearrangement links TRBV10-2 to TRBJ1-6; D is uncertain. The germline V gene has CDR1 WSHSY and CDR2 SAAADI. V lost 7 bases, J lost 0 bases, and 10 bases lay in between. This CDR3 region has 15 residues. CDR3 sequence: CASIKESSYNSPLHF. For the CDR3, the DNA is TGCGCCAGCATTAAGGAGAGCTCCTATAATTCACCCCTCCACTTT.

Only a few counts were recorded for this clone. The chain combines TRBV4-1 with TRBJ1-6; D gene unclear. Trimming shortened V by 2 bases and J by 8 bases, and 16 bases separated the two germline ends. This CDR3 spans 16 amino acids. Per the germline V gene, CDR1 is MGHRA and CDR2 is YSYEKL. The CDR3 spells CASSQLEDSVYSPLHF. In DNA, the CDR3 is TGCGCCAGCAGCCAACTGGAGGATAGTGTGTATTCACCCCTCCACTTT.

The chain recombines TRBV4-1 with TRBJ1-1; D gene unclear. The CDR3 length is 14 residues. Germline V CDR1 and CDR2: MGHRA, YSYEKL. Trimming removed 2 bases from V and 1 base from J, with 8 bases in between. The CDR3 nucleotides read TGCGCCAGCAGCCAACCCGGTCGGAACACTGAAGCTTTCTTT. Protein: CASSQPGRNTEAFF.

This sequence joins TRBV6-5 and TRBJ2-1, with 15 bases that match TRBD2. This CDR3 is 16 amino acids long. V was pared by 2 bases and J by 10 bases, with 6 bases of the junction left unmatched. In germline, CDR1 is MNHEY, CDR2 SVGAGI. CDR3 sequence: CASSYPGTSGGNEQFF. The CDR3 DNA sequence: TGTGCCAGCAGTTACCCCGGGACTAGCGGGGGGAACGAGCAGTTCTTC.

The J gene is TRBJ1-2, the V gene TRBV27, with TRBD1 matching over 7 bases. The CDR3 totals 16 residues. The V segment lost 3 bases and the J segment 8 bases; nucleotides outside the gene matches: 15. Germline assignment: CDR1 MNHEY and CDR2 SMNVEV (reference sequence). The CDR3: CASSFSGTAIQGGYTF. CDR3 sequence (DNA): TGTGCCAGCAGTTTTTCCGGGACAGCAATTCAAGGGGGCTACACCTTC.

This chain connects TRBV9 to TRBJ1-4; tentatively, D is TRBD1 (6 bases). Germline V lookup: CDR1 SGDLS, CDR2 YYNGEE. CDR3 size: 17 residues. The V end lost 0 bases, the J end lost 4 bases, and 16 bases lay between the germline ends. CDR3: CASSVESGGRSNEKLFF. The CDR3 region has the DNA TGTGCCAGCAGCGTAGAATCGGGGGGGCGGAGTAATGAAAAACTGTTTTTT. The whole variable domain, filled in from reference TRBV9 and TRBJ1-4, reads DSGVTQTPKHLITATGQRVTLRCSPRSGDLSVYWYQQSLDQGLQFLIQYYNGEERAKGNILERFSAQQFPDLHSELNLSSLELGDSALYFCASSVESGGRSNEKLFFGSGTQLSVL.

V gene TRBV4-1 combines with J gene TRBJ2-1; possibly TRBD1 for D (6 bases). Germline V gives CDR1 MGHRA, CDR2 YSYEKL. The CDR3 loop spans 17 amino acids. Trimming left V 4 bases short and J 8 bases short, with 24 bases between. CDR3 nucleotide sequence: TGCGCCAGCAGCCTAAGTCCAGGCAGGGGATTACGTGATGAGCAGTTCTTC. It codes for CASSLSPGRGLRDEQFF.

The chain combines TRBV6-1 with TRBJ2-1, with 11 bases aligning to TRBD2. This CDR3 spans 14 amino acids. The V gene's germline CDR1 is MNHNS and CDR2 SASEGT. J gave up 4 bases and V 5 bases, and 1 base lay outside the gene matches. The CDR3 sequence is CASSTSGGYNEQFF. Here the CDR3 DNA reads TGTGCCAGCAGTACTAGCGGGGGATACAATGAGCAGTTCTTC.

The chain has TRBV9 and TRBJ1-1, with D tentatively TRBD1 (6 bases). The CDR3 has 13 residues. Trimming stripped 4 bases from V and 3 bases from J, with 10 bases between. Looked up from germline, CDR1 is SGDLS and CDR2 is YYNGEE. In DNA, the CDR3 is TGTGCCAGCAGCCGACACAGGGACACTGAAGCTTTCTTT. This encodes CASSRHRDTEAFF.

This sequence joins TRBV11-3 and TRBJ1-1, with TRBD1 identical over 7 bases. V shed 4 bases, J shed 6 bases, and the junction held 2 bases outside the gene matches. The germline V gene encodes CDR1 SGHNT and CDR2 YENEEA. The CDR3 has 12 amino acids. The CDR3 protein is CASSSGGPEAFF. Here the CDR3 DNA reads TGTGCCAGCAGCTCAGGGGGGCCTGAAGCTTTCTTT.